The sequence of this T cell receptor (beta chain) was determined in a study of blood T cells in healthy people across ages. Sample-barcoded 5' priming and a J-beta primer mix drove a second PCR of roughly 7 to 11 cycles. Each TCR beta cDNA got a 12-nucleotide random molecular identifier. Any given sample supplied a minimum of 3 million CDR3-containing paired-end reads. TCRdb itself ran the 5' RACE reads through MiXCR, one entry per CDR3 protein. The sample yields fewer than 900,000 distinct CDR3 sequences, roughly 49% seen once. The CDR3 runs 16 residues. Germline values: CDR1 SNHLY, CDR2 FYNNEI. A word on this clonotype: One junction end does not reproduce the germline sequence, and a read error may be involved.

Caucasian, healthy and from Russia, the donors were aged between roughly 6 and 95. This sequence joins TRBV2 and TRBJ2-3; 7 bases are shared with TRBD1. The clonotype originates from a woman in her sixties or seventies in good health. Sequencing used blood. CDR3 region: CTSSVYRGQLTDTQYF. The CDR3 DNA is TGTACCAGCAGTGTCTACAGGGGACAACTCACAGATACGCAGTATTTT.